This entry concerns a single TCR beta chain. The germline gives CDR1 MNHEY, CDR2 SMNVEV (reference sequence). This CDR3 spans 15 amino acids. Unmatched junction bases numbered 7, after V lost 8 bases and J lost 5 bases. In the source study's methods: Researchers report that nucleated cell counts were estimated from reference gene primer amplification. Some clones are missing from TCRdb's copy, which holds only in-frame ones; the method was immunoSEQ multiplex PCR. V and J calls plus clone size are reproduced from that table; the DNA served to infer D and trimming. There are roughly 120,000 clones in the sample; 70% to 90% occur only once, and 0.88% lies in the top ten. The data belong to a study of blood T cell repertoires in COVID-19. Study-wide background: Sites in the United States, Italy and Spain provided acute and convalescent COVID-19 samples. Sample material is recorded as cDNA or gDNA derived from T cells, B-cell-depleted T cells, or PBMCs.

The clonotype was recovered from a woman between 50 and 59 years old with active or convalescent COVID-19. The chain has TRBV27 and TRBJ2-3; 13 bases are a match to TRBD2. Sequencing was done on a sample of peripheral blood. The CDR3 is CASRGLAGVLDTQYF. As DNA, the CDR3 is TGTGCCAGCCGCGGACTAGCGGGAGTTTTAGATACGCAGTATTTT.